The source of this TCR beta chain is a study of T cell responses to AZD1222 COVID-19 vaccine. In the case of this clone: Its antigen is unidentified.

Germline V gene sequence: CDR1 MNHEY, CDR2 SVGAGI. CDR3 length equals 13 residues. The V end was cut by 7 bases, the J end by 2 bases, with 9 bases between. Libraries were prepared by immunoSEQ multiplex PCR; TCRdb keeps only in-frame clonotypes and omits some of them. The sample consists of some 140,000 clones, 85% of them appearing once. General observations from the study: Dominant at 160-218 and 743-854, vaccine-associated CD4 TCRs also spanned spike. Donors, mostly white British, included more females; clonal diversity was possibly underestimated.

V gene TRBV6-5 combines with J gene TRBJ1-5; possible D gene TRBD1, 5 bases. The source of this sequence is an adult who received the MenACWY meningococcal vaccine as a control. Sample: peripheral blood, taken 28 days after the second dose of the MenACWY control vaccine. This CDR3 is CASTGKGNQPQHF. DNA for the CDR3: TGTGCCAGCACAGGGAAGGGCAATCAGCCCCAGCATTTT.